This T cell receptor (beta chain) stems from a study of blood T cell repertoires in COVID-19. Sequenced by immunoSEQ multiplex PCR; TCRdb stores in-frame clones only, minus some. In the table there are 110,000 or so clones, roughly 85% of which are singletons. The CDR3 totals 14 residues. The V gene end was trimmed by 6 bases and the J gene end by 6 bases; junction bases not matched to a gene: 7. CDR1 and CDR2 (germline): MGHDK, SYGVNS. Sequencing was performed on peripheral blood. This chain connects TRBV25-1 to TRBJ1-4, with 7 bases lining up with TRBD1. This TCR derives from a woman aged 55-70 years with COVID-19, enrolled during active disease. The CDR3 DNA follows: TGTGCCAGCAGATTCAGGGGGGAGGATGAAAAACTGTTTTTT. As protein: CASRFRGEDEKLFF. The variable domain in full, completed from reference TRBV25-1 and TRBJ1-4, reads EADIYQTPRYLVIGTGKKITLECSQTMGHDKMYWYQQDPGMELHLIHYSYGVNSTEKGDLSSESTVSRIRTEHFPLTLESARPSHTSQYLCASRFRGEDEKLFFGSGTQLSVL.